This TCR beta chain was identified in a study of memory CD4+ T cells and cytomegalovirus serostatus. Study information: Donors were healthy Belgian adults, 10 or so CMV seropositive and approximately 23 seronegative.

A remark on this clone: The antigen is not known.

Germline V gives CDR1 SGHRS, CDR2 YFSETQ. V gave up 5 bases and J gave up 0 bases; unmatched junction bases: 6. The CDR3 runs 15 residues. The sort gate was single viable CD3+CD4+CD8-CD45RO+ cells for memory CD4+ T cells. In the original processing: After removing out-of-frame reads, around 2.2 million distinct TCRbeta sequences remained. The assay was immunoSEQ multiplex PCR, and TCRdb's table has in-frame clones only and misses some. The V and J calls and clone size are taken from that table; D and trimming were inferred from the DNA. The sample yields fewer than 75,000 clones, around 80% seen once. General observations from the study: A US-trained random forest predicted CMV serostatus with median AUC 0.91. Each of 67 CMV-associated TCRbeta sequences occurred in one to five individuals.

The TCR originated in an adult in good health and CMV-seronegative. Sequenced input: memory CD4+ T cells from blood. The chain joins TRBV5-1 to TRBJ2-7, with 9 bases aligning to TRBD1. The CDR3: CASSPRTGDSYEQYF. In DNA form, the CDR3 reads TGCGCCAGCAGTCCTAGGACAGGGGACTCCTACGAGCAGTACTTC.